The present T cell receptor beta chain was sequenced within a study of cytotoxic CD8 clonotypes in ibrutinib-treated CLL. Study-wide background: Overall, 25 or so responses were partial and 2 complete; following median about 70 months, around 15 patients stayed remitted and approximately 12 progressed. Study conclusions and caveats: Stable or contracted on treatment, public clonotypes were also uncommon.

V lost 0 bases to trimming and J lost 0 bases, with 5 bases between them. The germline gives CDR1 SEHNR, CDR2 FQNEAQ (reference sequence). The CDR3 has 15 amino acids. Profiled with immunoSEQ multiplex PCR; TCRdb holds only in-frame clones, not every one. The sample records some 30,000 clones, about 80% being singletons. To note about this clone: Its matching antigen is unknown.

This TCR was sampled from a human donor with chronic lymphocytic leukemia. Specimen: PBMCs, collected after 36 months of ibrutinib treatment. The chain couples TRBV7-9 to TRBJ2-2; D remains unclear. CDR3 in amino acids: CASSLAWANTGELFF. CDR3 nucleotides: TGTGCCAGCAGCTTAGCATGGGCGAACACCGGGGAGCTGTTTTTT.